Following are 16 T cell receptor beta chains from one sample sequenced in a study of response to subunit inactivated influenza vaccine. TCRdb reprocessed the RT-PCR reads via MiXCR and lists one record per CDR3 protein. The data hold around 650,000 distinct CDR3 sequences, with more than 15% observed a single time. The material sequenced was PBMCs from blood, taken 11 to 12 days after vaccination. These receptors were collected from a man aged 50 to 59 who received an inactivated influenza vaccine.

This rearrangement joins TRBV12-3 or TRBV12-4 to TRBJ2-5; D unclear. V lost 4 bases to trimming and J lost 6 bases, with 6 bases between them. The CDR3 runs to 11 residues. Here the CDR3 reads CASSSQKTQYF. The CDR3 bases are TGTGCCAGCAGTTCCCAGAAGACCCAGTACTTC.

The genes are TRBV20-1 and TRBJ2-3, with 7 bases that match TRBD1. Germline-derived CDR1 and CDR2 are DFQATT and SNEGSKA (reference sequence). There are 14 residues in the CDR3. V lost 7 bases to trimming and J lost 0 bases; unmatched junction nucleotides: 7. The CDR3 nucleotides read TGCAGTGGAGACGGACAGGCCAGCACAGATACGCAGTATTTT. It codes for CSGDGQASTDTQYF.

This clonotype was observed a handful of times. The chain combines TRBV5-5 with TRBJ1-5; D call uncertain. The germline gives CDR1 SGHKS, CDR2 YYEKEE (reference sequence). Between the trimmed V and J ends, which lost 2 bases and 0 bases, there was a span of 18 bases. CDR3 length equals 18 residues. CDR3 sequence (DNA): TGTGCCAGCAGCTTAACTCTGAGAAGAACGAATAGCAATCAGCCCCAGCATTTT. Protein: CASSLTLRRTNSNQPQHF.

A few counts support this clonotype. The chain combines TRBV19 with TRBJ2-6; possibly TRBD1 for D (6 bases). CDR1 is LNHDA, CDR2 SQIVND, per germline (reference sequence). This CDR3 has 14 amino acids. The V and J ends lost 7 bases and 2 bases respectively, with 9 bases between them. In DNA, the CDR3 is TGTGCCAGTACCAACAGGGCTGGGGCCAACGTCCTGACTTTC. It translates to CASTNRAGANVLTF.

This clonotype was seen only a few times. The chain couples TRBV20-1 to TRBJ2-7; D may be TRBD2 (6 bases). V was pared by 6 bases and J by 3 bases, with 9 bases between. Germline V gene lookup returns CDR1 DFQATT and CDR2 SNEGSKA (reference sequence). The CDR3 extends over 11 amino acids. CDR3 residues: CSAPGDYEQYF. CDR3 in DNA: TGCAGTGCCCCGGGAGACTACGAGCAGTACTTC.

The gene calls are TRBV28 and TRBJ2-4; D could derive from TRBD1 or TRBD2 (6 bases each). V was clipped by 0 bases and J by 5 bases, with 11 bases between them. Germline assignment: CDR1 MDHEN and CDR2 SYDVKM. The CDR3 spans 15 residues. The chain's CDR3 is CASSLWTGGENIQYF. As DNA, the CDR3 is TGTGCCAGCAGTTTATGGACAGGCGGGGAAAACATTCAGTACTTC.

This clonotype was counted ten times or more. This sequence joins TRBV18 and TRBJ1-1; the D gene is possibly TRBD1 (5 bases). This CDR3 region has 12 residues. Trimming left V 6 bases short and J 3 bases short, with 8 bases between. Germline V gene sequence: CDR1 KGHSH, CDR2 LQKENI. The CDR3 loop reads CASSTGHTEAFF. CDR3 sequence (DNA): TGTGCCAGCTCTACGGGACACACTGAAGCTTTCTTT.

This clonotype was recorded a few times. The chain joins TRBV20-1 to TRBJ1-1; no clear D gene. The germline V gene has CDR1 DFQATT and CDR2 SNEGSKA (reference sequence). V was cut by 3 bases and J by 4 bases, with 12 bases left in between. The CDR3 extends over 13 amino acids. CDR3 protein: CSASDQLGTEAFF. CDR3 in DNA: TGCAGTGCTAGCGACCAATTGGGCACTGAAGCTTTCTTT.

This clonotype was seen more than once but under ten times. The genes are TRBV6-5 and TRBJ2-7; 8 bases match TRBD2. V trimming: 4 bases; J trimming: 5 bases; junction bases outside the gene matches: 7. The CDR3 is made up of 14 amino acids. Germline CDR1 is MNHEY and CDR2 is SVGAGI. The CDR3 region is CASSLREGPHEQYF. The CDR3 DNA is TGTGCCAGCAGTTTACGGGAGGGCCCCCACGAGCAGTACTTC.

Only a few counts were recorded for this clonotype. V gene TRBV5-6 combines with J gene TRBJ2-7; TRBD1 is a possible D gene (5 bases). CDR3 length: 13 amino acids. The germline V gene has CDR1 SGHDT and CDR2 YYEEEE. Between the trimmed V and J ends, which lost 3 bases and 7 bases, there was a span of 14 bases. The DNA for the CDR3 is TGTGCCAGCAGCTGGGGCGCCAAATGGGAGCAGTACTTC. Translation: CASSWGAKWEQYF.

This clonotype has only a few counts. The V and J genes are TRBV6-5 and TRBJ2-2; TRBD2 matches at 10 bases. V shed 0 bases, J shed 3 bases, and the junction held 1 base outside the gene matches. CDR1 is MNHEY, CDR2 SVGAGI, per germline. This CDR3 comprises 16 residues. This CDR3 reads CASSYSTSGDTGELFF. CDR3 nucleotide sequence: TGTGCCAGCAGTTACTCAACTAGCGGGGACACCGGGGAGCTGTTTTTT.

The chain links TRBV10-3 to TRBJ2-7, with D tentatively TRBD1 (5 bases). From germline, CDR1 is ENHRY and CDR2 SYGVKD. The CDR3 extends over 14 amino acids. V was clipped by 2 bases and J by 3 bases, with 11 bases between them. CDR3 in amino acids: CAISEGQGFYEQYF. As DNA, the CDR3 is TGTGCCATCAGTGAGGGGCAGGGCTTCTACGAGCAGTACTTC.

The CDR3 loop reads CASIYGGTGTEAFF. For the CDR3, the DNA is TGTGCCAGCATTTATGGAGGGACGGGCACTGAAGCTTTCTTT. This rearrangement joins TRBV28 to TRBJ1-1, with D possibly matching TRBD1 (5 bases). Germline V gene data show CDR1 as MDHEN and CDR2 as SYDVKM. V gave up 7 bases and J gave up 4 bases, with 16 bases separating them. The CDR3 extends over 14 amino acids.

The sample holds a few counts of this clonotype. The rearrangement links TRBV20-1 to TRBJ1-1; D possibly corresponds to TRBD1 (6 bases). Germline V gives CDR1 DFQATT, CDR2 SNEGSKA (reference sequence). This CDR3 spans 14 amino acids. With 5 bases removed from V and 4 bases from J, the gap between germline ends came to 17 bases. This CDR3 is CSAGGGQASTEAFF. The CDR3 DNA follows: TGCAGTGCTGGGGGGGGACAAGCGAGCACTGAAGCTTTCTTT.

The chain couples TRBV20-1 to TRBJ2-1, with 15 bases matching TRBD2. Germline V lookup: CDR1 DFQATT, CDR2 SNEGSKA (reference sequence). The CDR3 covers 17 residues. Trimming took 5 bases from V and 2 from J; bases not matched to a gene: 7. This chain's CDR3 is CSARRTSGGAAYNEQFF. The CDR3 DNA reads TGCAGTGCTCGGAGGACTAGCGGGGGGGCAGCCTACAATGAGCAGTTCTTC.

The chain links TRBV5-6 to TRBJ2-7; D uncertain. V was clipped by 3 bases and J by 7 bases, with 14 bases between them. Looked up from germline, CDR1 is SGHDT and CDR2 is YYEEEE. CDR3 length equals 13 residues. The CDR3 nucleotides read TGTGCCAGCAGCTCGAGTCTTGGGCAGGAGCAGTACTTC. Protein product: CASSSSLGQEQYF.